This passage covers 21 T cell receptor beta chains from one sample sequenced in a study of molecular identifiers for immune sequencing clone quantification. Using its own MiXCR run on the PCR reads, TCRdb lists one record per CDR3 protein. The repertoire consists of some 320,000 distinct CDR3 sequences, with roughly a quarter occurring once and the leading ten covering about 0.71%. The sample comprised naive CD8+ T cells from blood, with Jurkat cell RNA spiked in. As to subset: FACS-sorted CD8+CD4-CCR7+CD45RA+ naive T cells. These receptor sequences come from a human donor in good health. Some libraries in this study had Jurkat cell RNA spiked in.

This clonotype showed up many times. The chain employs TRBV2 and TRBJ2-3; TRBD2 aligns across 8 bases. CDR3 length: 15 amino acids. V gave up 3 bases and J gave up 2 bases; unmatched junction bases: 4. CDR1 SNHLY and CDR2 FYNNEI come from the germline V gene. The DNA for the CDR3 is TGTGCCAGCAGTGAGTTAGCGGGATCCACAGATACGCAGTATTTT. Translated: CASSELAGSTDTQYF.

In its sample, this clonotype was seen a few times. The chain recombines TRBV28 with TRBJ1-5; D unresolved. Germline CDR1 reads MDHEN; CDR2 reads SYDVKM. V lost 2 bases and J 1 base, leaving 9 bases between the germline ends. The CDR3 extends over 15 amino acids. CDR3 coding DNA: TGTGCCAGCAGTTTAGACGGGATGAGCAATCAGCCCCAGCATTTT. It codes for CASSLDGMSNQPQHF.

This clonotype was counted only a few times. In DNA, the CDR3 is TGTGCCAGCAGCTATGCCCCACCGGGACAGACCGGATTTGCAACTAATGAAAAACTGTTTTTT. It encodes CASSYAPPGQTGFATNEKLFF. The chain has TRBV7-6 and TRBJ1-4, with 7 bases aligning to TRBD1. The germline V gene encodes CDR1 SGHVS and CDR2 FNYEAQ. With V trimmed by 4 bases and J by 0 bases, 20 bases remained unmatched. The length of the CDR3 is 21 residues.

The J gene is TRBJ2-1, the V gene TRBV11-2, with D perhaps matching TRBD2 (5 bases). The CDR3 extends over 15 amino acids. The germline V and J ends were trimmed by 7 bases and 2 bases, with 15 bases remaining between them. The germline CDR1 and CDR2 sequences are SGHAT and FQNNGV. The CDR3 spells CASTPPGYTYNEQFF. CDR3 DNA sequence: TGTGCCAGCACCCCTCCGGGGTACACCTACAATGAGCAGTTCTTC.

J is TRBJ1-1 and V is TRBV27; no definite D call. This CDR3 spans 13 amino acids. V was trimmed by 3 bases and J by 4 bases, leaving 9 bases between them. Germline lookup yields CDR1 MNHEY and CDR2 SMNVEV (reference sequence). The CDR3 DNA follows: TGTGCCAGCAGTTTTGGGAGATTCACTGAAGCTTTCTTT. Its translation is CASSFGRFTEAFF.

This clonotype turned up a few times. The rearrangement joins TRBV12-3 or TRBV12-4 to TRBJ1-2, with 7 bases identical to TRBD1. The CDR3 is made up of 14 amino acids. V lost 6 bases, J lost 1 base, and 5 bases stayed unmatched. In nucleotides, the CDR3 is TGTGCCAGCAGCGGGACAGTGATTAACTATGGCTACACCTTC. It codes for CASSGTVINYGYTF.

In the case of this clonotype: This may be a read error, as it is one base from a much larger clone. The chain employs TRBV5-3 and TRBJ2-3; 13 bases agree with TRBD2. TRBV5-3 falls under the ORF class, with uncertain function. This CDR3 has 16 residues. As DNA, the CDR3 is TGTGCCAGCAGCTCACAACTAGCGGGAGGGCCAAGTACGCAGTATTTT. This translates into CASSSQLAGGPSTQYF.

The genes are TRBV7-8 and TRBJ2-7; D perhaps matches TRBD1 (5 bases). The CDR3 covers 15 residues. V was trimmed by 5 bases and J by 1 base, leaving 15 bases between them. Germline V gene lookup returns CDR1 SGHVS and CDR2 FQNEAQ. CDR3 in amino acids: CASSQSSGASYEQYF. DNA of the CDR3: TGTGCCAGCAGCCAATCGAGTGGGGCGTCCTACGAGCAGTACTTC.

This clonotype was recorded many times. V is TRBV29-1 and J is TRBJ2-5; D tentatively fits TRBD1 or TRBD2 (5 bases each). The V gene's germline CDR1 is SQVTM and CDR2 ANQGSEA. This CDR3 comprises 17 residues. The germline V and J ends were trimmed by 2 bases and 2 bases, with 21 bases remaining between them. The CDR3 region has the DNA TGCAGCGTTGAAACTCCCCTAGAGGGGCGGGTGCAAGAGACCCAGTACTTC. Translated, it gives CSVETPLEGRVQETQYF.

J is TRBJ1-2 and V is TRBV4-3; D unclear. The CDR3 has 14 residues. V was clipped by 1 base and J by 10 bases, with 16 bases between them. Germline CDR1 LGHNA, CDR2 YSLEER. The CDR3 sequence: CASSQVLFTTYYTF. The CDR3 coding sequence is TGCGCCAGCAGCCAAGTTTTGTTTACGACCTACTACACCTTC.

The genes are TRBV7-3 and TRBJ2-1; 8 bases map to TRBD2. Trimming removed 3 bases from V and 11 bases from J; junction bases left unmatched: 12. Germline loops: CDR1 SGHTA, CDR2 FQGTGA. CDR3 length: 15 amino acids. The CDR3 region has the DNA TGTGCCAGCAGCTTGACCGGGGCTAGCGGGTTAAAGCAGTTCTTC. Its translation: CASSLTGASGLKQFF.

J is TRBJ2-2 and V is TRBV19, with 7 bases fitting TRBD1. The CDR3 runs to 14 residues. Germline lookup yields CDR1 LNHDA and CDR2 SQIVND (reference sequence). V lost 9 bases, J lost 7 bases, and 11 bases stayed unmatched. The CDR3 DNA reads TGTGCCAGCGGATTGACAGGGCCGGGCGGGGAGCTGTTTTTT. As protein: CASGLTGPGGELFF.

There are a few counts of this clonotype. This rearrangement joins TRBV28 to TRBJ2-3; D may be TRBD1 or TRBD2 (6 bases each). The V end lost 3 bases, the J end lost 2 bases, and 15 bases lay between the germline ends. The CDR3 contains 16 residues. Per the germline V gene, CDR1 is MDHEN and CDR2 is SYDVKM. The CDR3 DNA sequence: TGTGCCAGCAGTTTGGGGGGCAGTTCCTACACAGATACGCAGTATTTT. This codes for CASSLGGSSYTDTQYF.

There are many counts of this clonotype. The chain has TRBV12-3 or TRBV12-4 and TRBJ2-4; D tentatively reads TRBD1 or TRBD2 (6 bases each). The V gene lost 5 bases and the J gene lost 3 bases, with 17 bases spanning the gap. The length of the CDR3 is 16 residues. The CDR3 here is CASSPSGGLVKNIQYF. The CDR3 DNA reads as TGTGCCAGCAGTCCAAGTGGGGGGCTCGTCAAAAACATTCAGTACTTC.

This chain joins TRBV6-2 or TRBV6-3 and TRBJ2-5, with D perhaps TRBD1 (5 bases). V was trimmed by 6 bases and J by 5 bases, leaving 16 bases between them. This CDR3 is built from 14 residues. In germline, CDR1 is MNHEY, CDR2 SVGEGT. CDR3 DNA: TGTGCCAGCAGGGTTGCTCCCAGGGTTGAGACCCAGTACTTC. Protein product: CASRVAPRVETQYF.

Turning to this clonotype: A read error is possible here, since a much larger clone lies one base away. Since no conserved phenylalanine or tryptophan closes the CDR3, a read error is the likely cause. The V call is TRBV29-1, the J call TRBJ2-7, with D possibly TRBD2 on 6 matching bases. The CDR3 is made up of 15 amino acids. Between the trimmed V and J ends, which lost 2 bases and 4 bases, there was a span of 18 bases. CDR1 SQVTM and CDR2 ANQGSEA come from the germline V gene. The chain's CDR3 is CSVEKRIPGVYEQYL. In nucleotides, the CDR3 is TGCAGCGTTGAAAAAAGGATCCCGGGGGTTTACGAGCAGTACCTC.

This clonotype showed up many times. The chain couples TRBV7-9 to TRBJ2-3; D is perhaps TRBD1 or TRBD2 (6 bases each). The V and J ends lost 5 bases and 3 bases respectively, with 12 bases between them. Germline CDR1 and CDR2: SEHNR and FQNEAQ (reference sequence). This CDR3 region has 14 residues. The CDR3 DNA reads TGTGCCAGCAGCCCGAGGGGGGTTACAGATACGCAGTATTTT. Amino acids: CASSPRGVTDTQYF.

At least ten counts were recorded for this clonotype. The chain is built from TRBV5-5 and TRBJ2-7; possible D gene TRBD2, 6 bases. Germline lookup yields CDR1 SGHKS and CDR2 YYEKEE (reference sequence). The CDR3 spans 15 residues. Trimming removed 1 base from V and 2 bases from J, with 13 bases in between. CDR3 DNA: TGTGCCAGCAGCTTGAGCCTAGCGACCACCTACGAGCAGTACTTC. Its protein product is CASSLSLATTYEQYF.

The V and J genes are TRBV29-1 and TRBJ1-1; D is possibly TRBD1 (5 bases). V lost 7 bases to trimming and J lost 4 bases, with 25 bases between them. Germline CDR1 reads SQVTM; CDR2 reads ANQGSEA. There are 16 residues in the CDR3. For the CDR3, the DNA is TGCAGCGCCGGGACCATCAGTGGGGTAAGAGGCACTGAAGCTTTCTTT. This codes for CSAGTISGVRGTEAFF.

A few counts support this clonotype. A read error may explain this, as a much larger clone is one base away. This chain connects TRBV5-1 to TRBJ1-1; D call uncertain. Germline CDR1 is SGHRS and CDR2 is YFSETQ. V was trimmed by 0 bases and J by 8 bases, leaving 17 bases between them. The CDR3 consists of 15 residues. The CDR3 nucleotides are TGCGCCAGCAGCTTGGCCTCTGCGTCCGTTCTCGAAGCTTTCTTT. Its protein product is CASSLASASVLEAFF.

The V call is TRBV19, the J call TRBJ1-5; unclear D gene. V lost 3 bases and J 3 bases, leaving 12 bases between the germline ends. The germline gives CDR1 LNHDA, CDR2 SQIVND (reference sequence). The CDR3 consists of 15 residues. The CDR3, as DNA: TGTGCCAGTAGTATTGTGGAACAGACCAATCAGCCCCAGCATTTT. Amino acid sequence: CASSIVEQTNQPQHF.